Presented here are 10 T cell receptor beta chains from one specimen sequenced in a study of T cell responses to AZD1222 COVID-19 vaccine. Assay: immunoSEQ multiplex PCR; the TCRdb copy retains only in-frame clones and omits some. The table records 95,000 to 150,000 clones, roughly nine tenths of them present only once. The material was peripheral blood, obtained on day 0 of AZD1222 vaccination. The receptor source for this set is an adult in good health.

V usage is TRBV6-6 and J usage is TRBJ1-4, with D hard to call. Looked up from germline, CDR1 is MNHNY and CDR2 is SVGAGI (reference sequence). V was shortened by 1 base and J by 7 bases, with 13 bases between the two germline ends. This CDR3 is built from 15 residues. CDR3: CASSYFRTRVEKLFF. CDR3 DNA sequence: TGTGCCAGCAGTTACTTCAGGACGAGGGTTGAAAAACTGTTTTTT.

V usage is TRBV30 and J usage is TRBJ2-5, with 9 bases fitting TRBD1. The CDR3 extends over 13 amino acids. The V gene's germline CDR1 is GTSNPN and CDR2 SVGIG (reference sequence). Trimming took 2 bases from V and 3 from J; bases not matched to a gene: 1. CDR3 loop: CAWSRDREETQYF. CDR3 in DNA: TGTGCCTGGAGTAGGGACAGGGAAGAGACCCAGTACTTC.

V is TRBV2 and J is TRBJ2-6; the D gene is possibly TRBD1 (5 bases). Trimming stripped 2 bases from V and 4 bases from J, with 9 bases between. The CDR3 covers 15 residues. CDR1 and CDR2 from the germline V gene are SNHLY and FYNNEI. CDR3 amino acids: CASSEQGMGANVLTF. The CDR3 DNA reads TGTGCCAGCAGTGAACAGGGTATGGGGGCCAACGTCCTGACTTTC. The full variable domain, in which reference TRBV2 and TRBJ2-6 provide the parts outside the CDR3, is EPEVTQTPSHQVTQMGQEVILRCVPISNHLYFYWYRQILGQKVEFLVSFYNNEISEKSEIFDDQFSVERPDGSNFTLKIRSTKLEDSAMYFCASSEQGMGANVLTFGAGSRLTVL.

The rearrangement links TRBV9 to TRBJ2-3, with TRBD2 identical over 13 bases. This CDR3 has 16 residues. Germline CDR1 SGDLS, CDR2 YYNGEE. The junction had 4 bases not matched to a gene; V was cut back by 4 bases and J by 2 bases. This CDR3 is CASSIGTSGITDTQYF. In nucleotides, the CDR3 is TGTGCCAGCAGCATAGGGACTAGCGGGATCACAGATACGCAGTATTTT.

The chain recombines TRBV28 with TRBJ1-1; 10 bases are shared with TRBD1. Germline lookup yields CDR1 MDHEN and CDR2 SYDVKM. V trimming: 5 bases; J trimming: 4 bases; junction bases outside the gene matches: 7. The CDR3 sequence is 15 residues long. CDR3 in amino acids: CASSPGTGAGTEAFF. CDR3 bases: TGTGCCAGCAGTCCCGGGACAGGGGCGGGCACTGAAGCTTTCTTT.

This chain links TRBV7-9 with TRBJ2-1; D is unresolved. V was shortened by 5 bases and J by 5 bases, with 13 bases between the two germline ends. The CDR3 is 14 amino acids. Germline CDR1 reads SEHNR; CDR2 reads FQNEAQ (reference sequence). This CDR3 is CASSPPGQNNEQFF. CDR3 DNA sequence: TGTGCCAGCAGCCCCCCTGGCCAAAACAATGAGCAGTTCTTC.

This clone is a singleton in its sample. The V gene is TRBV7-3, the J gene TRBJ2-2; no firm D call. This CDR3 is built from 16 residues. Germline CDR1 reads SGHTA; CDR2 reads FQGTGA. With 0 bases removed from V and 2 bases from J, the gap between germline ends came to 10 bases. DNA for the CDR3: TGTGCCAGCAGCTTAACGTCTACCGCCAACACCGGGGAGCTGTTTTTT. Protein: CASSLTSTANTGELFF.

Only a few counts were recorded for this clone. The chain employs TRBV19 and TRBJ1-1, with D uncertain. The CDR3 loop spans 13 amino acids. The germline V and J ends were trimmed by 4 bases and 0 bases, with 6 bases remaining between them. Germline V lookup: CDR1 LNHDA, CDR2 SQIVND (reference sequence). DNA of the CDR3: TGTGCCAGTAGTAAGGACTTGAACACTGAAGCTTTCTTT. Its protein product is CASSKDLNTEAFF.

The rearrangement links TRBV19 to TRBJ2-1, with TRBD2 matching 12 bases. Germline CDR1 and CDR2: LNHDA and SQIVND (reference sequence). CDR3 length equals 16 residues. The V gene end was trimmed by 6 bases and the J gene end by 4 bases; junction bases not matched to a gene: 7. CDR3 in DNA: TGTGCCAGTAGGACTACGCTAGCGGGAGGGTACAATGAGCAGTTCTTC. Translated: CASRTTLAGGYNEQFF.

V usage is TRBV2 and J usage is TRBJ2-1; 7 nucleotides match TRBD2. CDR1 SNHLY and CDR2 FYNNEI come from the germline V gene. Losses at the gene ends were 5 bases for V and 3 bases for J; bases not matched to a gene: 7. The CDR3 loop spans 15 amino acids. The CDR3 DNA reads as TGTGCCAGCAGTCACCGTCTAGCGGACTACAATGAGCAGTTCTTC. Translation: CASSHRLADYNEQFF.